This T cell receptor beta chain came from a study of OX40 agonist ivuxolimab in advanced cancers. Study findings and constraints: Circulating CD4+ and CD8+ T cells showed clonal expansion by week 6 at 0.1 to 3.0 mg/kg. Those patients achieving a partial response at 0.1-3.0 mg/kg showed among the lowest clonal expansion. Low normalized T-cell clonal expansion also characterized some of the nonresponders.

The CDR3 is 17 amino acids. CDR1 is SGHDT and CDR2 is YYEEEE in the germline V gene. V trimming: 5 bases; J trimming: 3 bases; junction bases outside the gene matches: 9. As regards this clone: Its target is unknown.

TCRdb keeps only in-frame clones here, not all; method: immunoSEQ multiplex PCR. The sample holds some 19,000 clones; about 83% are singletons and the top ten take over 45%. The rearrangement joins TRBV5-6 to TRBJ1-3; 12 nucleotides match TRBD1. The sequence was collected from an adult with an advanced solid tumor such as melanoma, head and neck, liver or kidney cancer. Material: CD4+ or CD8+ T cells sorted from blood, obtained in a trial of the OX40 agonist ivuxolimab. The CDR3 bases are TGTGCCAGCAGTCTGTCCGGGACAGGGGGCTTTGGAAACACCATATATTTT. It codes for CASSLSGTGGFGNTIYF. The entire variable domain, with the rest obtained from reference TRBV5-6 and TRBJ1-3, is as follows: DAGVTQSPTHLIKTRGQQVTLRCSPKSGHDTVSWYQQALGQGPQFIFQYYEEEERQRGNFPDRFSGHQFPNYSSELNVNALLLGDSALYLCASSLSGTGGFGNTIYFGEGSWLTVV.